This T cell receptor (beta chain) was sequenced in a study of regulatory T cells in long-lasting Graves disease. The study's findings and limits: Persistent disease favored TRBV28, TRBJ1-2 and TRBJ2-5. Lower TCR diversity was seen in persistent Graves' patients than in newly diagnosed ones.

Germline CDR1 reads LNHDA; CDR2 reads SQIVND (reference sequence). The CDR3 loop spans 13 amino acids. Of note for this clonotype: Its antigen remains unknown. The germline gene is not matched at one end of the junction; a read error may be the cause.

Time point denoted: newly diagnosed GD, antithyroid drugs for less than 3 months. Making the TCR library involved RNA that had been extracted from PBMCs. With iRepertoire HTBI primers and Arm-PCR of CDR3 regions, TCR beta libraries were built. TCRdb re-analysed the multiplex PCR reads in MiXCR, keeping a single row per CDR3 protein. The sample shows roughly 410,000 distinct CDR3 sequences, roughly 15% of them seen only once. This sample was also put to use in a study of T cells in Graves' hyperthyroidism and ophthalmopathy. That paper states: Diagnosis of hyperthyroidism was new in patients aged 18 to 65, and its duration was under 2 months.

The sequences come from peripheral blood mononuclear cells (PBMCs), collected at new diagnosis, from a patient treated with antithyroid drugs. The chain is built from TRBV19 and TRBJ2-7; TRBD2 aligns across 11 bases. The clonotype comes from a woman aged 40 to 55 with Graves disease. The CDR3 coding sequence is TGTGCCAGCAGTAGCGGGAGGGTCTACGAGCAGTACTTC. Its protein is CASSSGRVYEQYF.